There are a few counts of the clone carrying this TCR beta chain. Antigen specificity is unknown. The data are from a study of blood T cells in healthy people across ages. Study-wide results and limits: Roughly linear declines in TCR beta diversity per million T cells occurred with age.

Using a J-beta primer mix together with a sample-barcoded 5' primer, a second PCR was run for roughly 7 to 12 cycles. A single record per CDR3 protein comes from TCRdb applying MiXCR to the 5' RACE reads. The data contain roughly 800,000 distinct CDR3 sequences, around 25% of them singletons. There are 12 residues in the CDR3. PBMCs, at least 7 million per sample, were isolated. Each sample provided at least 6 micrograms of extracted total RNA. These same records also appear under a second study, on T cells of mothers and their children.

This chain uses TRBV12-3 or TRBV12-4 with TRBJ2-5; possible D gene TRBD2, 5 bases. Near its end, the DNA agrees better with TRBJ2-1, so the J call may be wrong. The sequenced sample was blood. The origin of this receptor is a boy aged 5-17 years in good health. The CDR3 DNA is TGTGCCAGCAGTTCTAGCAACTTTGAGCAGTTCTTC. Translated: CASSSSNFEQFF.